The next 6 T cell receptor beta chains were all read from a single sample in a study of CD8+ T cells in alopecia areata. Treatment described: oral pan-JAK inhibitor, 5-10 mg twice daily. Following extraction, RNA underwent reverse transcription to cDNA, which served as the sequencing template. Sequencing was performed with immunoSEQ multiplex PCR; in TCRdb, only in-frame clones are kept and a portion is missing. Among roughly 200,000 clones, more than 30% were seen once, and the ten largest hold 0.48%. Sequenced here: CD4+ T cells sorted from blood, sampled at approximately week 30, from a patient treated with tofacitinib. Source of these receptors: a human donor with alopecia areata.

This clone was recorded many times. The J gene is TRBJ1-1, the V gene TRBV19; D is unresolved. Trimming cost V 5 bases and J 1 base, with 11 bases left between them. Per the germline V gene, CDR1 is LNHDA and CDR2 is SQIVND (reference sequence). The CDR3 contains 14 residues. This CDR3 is CASSPIGGNTEAFF. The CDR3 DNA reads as TGTGCCAGTAGTCCTATCGGAGGGAACACTGAAGCTTTCTTT. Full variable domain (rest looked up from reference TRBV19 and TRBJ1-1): DGGITQSPKYLFRKEGQNVTLSCEQNLNHDAMYWYRQDPGQGLRLIYYSQIVNDFQKGDIAEGYSVSREKKESFPLTVTSAQKNPTAFYLCASSPIGGNTEAFFGQGTRLTVV.

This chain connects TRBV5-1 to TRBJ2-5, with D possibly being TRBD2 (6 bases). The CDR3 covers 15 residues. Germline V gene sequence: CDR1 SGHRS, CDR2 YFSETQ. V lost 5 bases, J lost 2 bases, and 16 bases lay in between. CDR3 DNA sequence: TGCGCCAGCAGTTCAGGGCGGGGTCCGCAAGAGACCCAGTACTTC. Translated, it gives CASSSGRGPQETQYF.

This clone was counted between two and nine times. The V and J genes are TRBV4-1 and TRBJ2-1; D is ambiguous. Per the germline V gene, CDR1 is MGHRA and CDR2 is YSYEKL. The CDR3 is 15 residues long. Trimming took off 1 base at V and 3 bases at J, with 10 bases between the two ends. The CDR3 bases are TGCGCCAGCAGCCAAGGCCTAGAAGGCTACAATGAGCAGTTCTTC. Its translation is CASSQGLEGYNEQFF.

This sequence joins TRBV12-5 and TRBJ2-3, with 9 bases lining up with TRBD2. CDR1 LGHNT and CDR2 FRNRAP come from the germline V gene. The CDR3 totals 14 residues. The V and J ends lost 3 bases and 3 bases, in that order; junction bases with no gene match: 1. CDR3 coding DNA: TGTGCTAGTGGTTTAGCGGGAGGAACAGATACGCAGTATTTT. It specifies CASGLAGGTDTQYF.

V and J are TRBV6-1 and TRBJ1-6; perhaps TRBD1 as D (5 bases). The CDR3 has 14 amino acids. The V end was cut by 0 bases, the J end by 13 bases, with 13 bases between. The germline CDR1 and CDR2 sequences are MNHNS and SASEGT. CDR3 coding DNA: TGTGCCAGCAGTGAAGCCGTTGGGGCTATCCCCCTCCACTTT. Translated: CASSEAVGAIPLHF.

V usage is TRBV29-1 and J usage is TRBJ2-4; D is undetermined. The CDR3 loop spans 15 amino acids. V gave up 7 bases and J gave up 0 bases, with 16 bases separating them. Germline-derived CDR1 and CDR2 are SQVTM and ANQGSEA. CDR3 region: CSADGWWEAKNIQYF. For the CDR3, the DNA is TGCAGCGCCGATGGTTGGTGGGAAGCCAAAAACATTCAGTACTTC.